This T cell receptor beta chain came from a study of shared clonotypes between healthy human individuals. Study overall: Each donor contributed plates that comprised three CD4 naive, three CD4 memory, two CD8 naive and one CD8 memory.

The input for sorted-subset replicate PCRs was 200 ng DNA, some 30,000 T cell genomes. The repertoire was sequenced with immunoSEQ multiplex PCR; TCRdb's copy has only in-frame clones and lacks some. The sample contains about 1,900,000 clones, over 85% of which appear only once. Naive-designated CD8 cells lacked CD45RO, were positively enriched for CCR7, and omitted terminally differentiated effector memory CD45RA+ cells. This CDR3 contains 14 residues. The V gene's germline CDR1 is SQVTM and CDR2 ANQGSEA. V gave up 0 bases and J gave up 6 bases, with 15 bases separating them. Sequencing was done on a sample of naive CD8+ T cells sorted from blood. The genes are TRBV29-1 and TRBJ2-7; D is uncertain. This clonotype was obtained from a man younger than 35 in good health. The CDR3 sequence is CSVEDTGVGSEQYF. CDR3 DNA sequence: TGCAGCGTTGAAGATACTGGCGTGGGTAGCGAGCAGTACTTC.